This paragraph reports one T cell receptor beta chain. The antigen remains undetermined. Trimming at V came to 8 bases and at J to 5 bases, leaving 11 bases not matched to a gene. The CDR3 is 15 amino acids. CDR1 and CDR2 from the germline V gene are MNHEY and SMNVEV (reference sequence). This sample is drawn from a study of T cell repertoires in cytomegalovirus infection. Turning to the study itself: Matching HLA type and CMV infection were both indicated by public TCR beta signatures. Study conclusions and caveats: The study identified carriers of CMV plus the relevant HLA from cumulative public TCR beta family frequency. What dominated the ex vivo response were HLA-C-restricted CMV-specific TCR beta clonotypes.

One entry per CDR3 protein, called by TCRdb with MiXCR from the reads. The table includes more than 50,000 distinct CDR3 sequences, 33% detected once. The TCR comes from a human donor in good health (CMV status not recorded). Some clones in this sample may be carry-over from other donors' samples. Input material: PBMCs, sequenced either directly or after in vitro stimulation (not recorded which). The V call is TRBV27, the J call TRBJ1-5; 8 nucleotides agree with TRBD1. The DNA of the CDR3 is TGTGCCAGCGGACAGGGAAAGGGGTGGGATCAGCCCCAGCATTTT. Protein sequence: CASGQGKGWDQPQHF.